This TCR beta chain was recovered during a study of cytomegalovirus exposure and HLA in healthy donors. Both 60 Vbeta primers and 13 Jbeta primers went into the PCR. The table came from immunoSEQ multiplex PCR; TCRdb's copy has only in-frame clones and leaves some out. This sample's table has under 250,000 clones. CDR3 length: 16 amino acids. Trimming pared 4 bases from V and 5 bases from J, leaving 20 bases between. The V gene's germline CDR1 is SGHAT and CDR2 FQNNGV. The receptor was derived from a girl aged 2-10 years in good health and CMV-seropositive. Material for sequencing was PBMCs. The chain employs TRBV11-2 and TRBJ1-2, with D perhaps TRBD1 (5 bases). CDR3 coding DNA: TGTGCCAGCAGCTCCACATTGGCCTCGGGGACTTATGGCTACACCTTC. Its translation is CASSSTLASGTYGYTF.